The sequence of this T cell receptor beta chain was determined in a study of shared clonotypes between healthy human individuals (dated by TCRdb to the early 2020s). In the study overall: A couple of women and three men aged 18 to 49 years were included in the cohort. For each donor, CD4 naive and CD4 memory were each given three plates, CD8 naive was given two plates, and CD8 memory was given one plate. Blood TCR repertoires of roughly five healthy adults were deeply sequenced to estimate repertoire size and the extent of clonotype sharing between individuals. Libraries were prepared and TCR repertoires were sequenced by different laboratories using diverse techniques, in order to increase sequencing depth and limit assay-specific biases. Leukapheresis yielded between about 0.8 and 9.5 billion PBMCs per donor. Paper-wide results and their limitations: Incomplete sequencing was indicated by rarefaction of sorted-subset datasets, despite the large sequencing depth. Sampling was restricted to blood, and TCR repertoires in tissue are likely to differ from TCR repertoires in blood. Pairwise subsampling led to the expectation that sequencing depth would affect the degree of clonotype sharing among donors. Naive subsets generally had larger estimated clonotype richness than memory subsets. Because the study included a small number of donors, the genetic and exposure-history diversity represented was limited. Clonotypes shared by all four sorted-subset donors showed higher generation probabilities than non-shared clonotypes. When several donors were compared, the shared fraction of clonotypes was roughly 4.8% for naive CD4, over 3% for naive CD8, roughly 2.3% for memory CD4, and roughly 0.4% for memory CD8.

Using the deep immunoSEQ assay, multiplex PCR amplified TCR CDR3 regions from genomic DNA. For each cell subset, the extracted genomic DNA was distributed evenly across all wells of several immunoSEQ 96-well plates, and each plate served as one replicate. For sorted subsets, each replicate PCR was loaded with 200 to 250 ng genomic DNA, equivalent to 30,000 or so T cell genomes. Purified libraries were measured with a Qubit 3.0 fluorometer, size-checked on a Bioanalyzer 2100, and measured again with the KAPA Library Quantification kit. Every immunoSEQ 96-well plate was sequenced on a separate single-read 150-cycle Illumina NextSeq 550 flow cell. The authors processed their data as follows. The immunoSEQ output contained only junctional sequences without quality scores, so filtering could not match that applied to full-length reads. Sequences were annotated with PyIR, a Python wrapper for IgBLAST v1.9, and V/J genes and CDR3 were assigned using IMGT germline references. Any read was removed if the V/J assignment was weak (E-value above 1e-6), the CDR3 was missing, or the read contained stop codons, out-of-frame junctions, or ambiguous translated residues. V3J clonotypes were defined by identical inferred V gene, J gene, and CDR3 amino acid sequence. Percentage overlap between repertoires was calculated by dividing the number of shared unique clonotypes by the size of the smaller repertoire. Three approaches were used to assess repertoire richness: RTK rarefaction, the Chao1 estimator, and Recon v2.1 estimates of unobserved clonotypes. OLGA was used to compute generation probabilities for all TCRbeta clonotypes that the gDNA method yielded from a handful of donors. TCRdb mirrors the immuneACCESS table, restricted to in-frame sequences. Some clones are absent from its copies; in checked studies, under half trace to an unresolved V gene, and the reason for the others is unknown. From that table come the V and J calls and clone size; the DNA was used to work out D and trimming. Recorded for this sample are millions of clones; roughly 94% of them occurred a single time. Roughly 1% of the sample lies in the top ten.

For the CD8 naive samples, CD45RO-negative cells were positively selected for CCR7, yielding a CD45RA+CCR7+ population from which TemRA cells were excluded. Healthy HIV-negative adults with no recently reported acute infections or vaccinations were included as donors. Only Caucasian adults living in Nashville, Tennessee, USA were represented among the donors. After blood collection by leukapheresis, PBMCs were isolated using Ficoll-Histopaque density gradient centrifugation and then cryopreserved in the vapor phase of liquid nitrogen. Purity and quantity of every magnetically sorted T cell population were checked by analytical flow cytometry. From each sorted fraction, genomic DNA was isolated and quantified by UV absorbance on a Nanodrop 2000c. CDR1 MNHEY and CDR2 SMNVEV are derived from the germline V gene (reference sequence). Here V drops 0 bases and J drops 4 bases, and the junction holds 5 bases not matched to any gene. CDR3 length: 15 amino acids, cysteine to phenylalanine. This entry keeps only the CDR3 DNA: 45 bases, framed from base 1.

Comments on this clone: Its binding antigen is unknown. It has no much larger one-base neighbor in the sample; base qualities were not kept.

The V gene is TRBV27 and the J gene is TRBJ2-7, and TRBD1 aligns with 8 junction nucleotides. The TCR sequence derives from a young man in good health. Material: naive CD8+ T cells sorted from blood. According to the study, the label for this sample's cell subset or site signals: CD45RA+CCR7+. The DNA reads TGTGCCAGCAGTTTATCCGAGACAGGGGTTTACGAGCAGTACTTC. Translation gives CASSLSETGVYEQYF.